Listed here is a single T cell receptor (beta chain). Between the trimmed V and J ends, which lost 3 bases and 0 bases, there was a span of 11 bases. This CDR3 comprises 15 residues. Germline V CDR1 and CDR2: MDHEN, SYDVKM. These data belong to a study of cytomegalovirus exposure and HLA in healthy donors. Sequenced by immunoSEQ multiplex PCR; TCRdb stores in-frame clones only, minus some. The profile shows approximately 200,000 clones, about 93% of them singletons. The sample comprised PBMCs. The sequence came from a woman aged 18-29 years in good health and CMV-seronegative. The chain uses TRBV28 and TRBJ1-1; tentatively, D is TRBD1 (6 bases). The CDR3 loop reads CASSFFKGVNTEAFF. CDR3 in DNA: TGTGCCAGCAGTTTTTTTAAGGGGGTGAACACTGAAGCTTTCTTT.